The T cell receptor beta chain described here comes from a study of blood T cell repertoires in COVID-19 (TCRdb year 2020). Regarding the research as a whole: Samples covering the acute and convalescent phases of COVID-19 were provided by collaborators in the United States, Italy and Spain. The material from the prospective study consisted of cDNA or gDNA derived from T cells, B-cell-depleted T cells, or PBMCs. A de-identified subject ID, COVID-19 status, age in years and sex were almost always included in the sample metadata. Where available, HLA class I and class II types were obtained from metadata supplied by the sample provider rather than from assay-based typing. Samples were obtained from the ongoing ImmuneRACE study (first 160 participants) and from approximately 1,200 subjects provided by 6 global collaborators. A freely available public database, intended as a resource for researchers studying the immune response to SARS-CoV-2, is where the repertoires were released. Subjects who had been exposed to COVID-19, were actively infected with it, or had recovered from it provided the deeply sampled blood TCRbeta repertoires that made up the dataset.

In regard to this clone: It has no known antigen specificity. No per-base quality is available; no much larger clone lies one base away.

CDR1 and CDR2 are read off the germline V gene as SGHRS and YFSETQ. The CDR3 goes from the cysteine to the phenylalanine over 14 residues. Only CDR3 DNA remains: 42 bases, in frame from the first base. V is clipped by 6 bases and J by 0 bases, and the sequence between their germline boundaries is 9 bases long. TCRbeta CDR3 regions were amplified from genomic DNA by means of the immunoSEQ Assay, a bias-controlled multiplex PCR. The paper's data handling went like this. Nucleated cell counts per sample were estimated from amplification of reference gene primers within the assay. Sequence reads were collapsed and filtered to measure the absolute abundance of every unique TCRbeta CDR3 rearrangement. Productive Simpson clonality was computed per sample as the square root of Simpson's diversity index over productive rearrangements. Held by TCRdb, this immuneACCESS table contains in-frame sequences only and omits some clones. Under half of the omission traces to an unresolved V gene where checked; the cause of the rest is unknown. V, J and clone size were drawn from that table, and D and trimming were deduced from the DNA. The sample table records around 340,000 clones; 65% to 90% of these occur just once. The ten most abundant clones make up approximately 4.4% of the sample.

The paper's findings and limits, for the study overall: The amount of clinical and demographic metadata varied by source and participant and was provided uncurated.

In the prospective study, participants were 18 to 89 years old, resided in around 25 geographic areas of the United States, and were enrolled through a virtual design. Cohort assignment in the prospective study relied on participant-reported clinical history from a screening survey and a study questionnaire. In the prospective study, mobile phlebotomists collected whole blood, serum and a nasopharyngeal or oropharyngeal swab from each participant. Prospective study participants could optionally give additional blood draws and questionnaires over a 2-month period. Before DNA extraction, blood samples from the prospective study were shipped at room temperature or frozen.

The V gene is TRBV5-1 and the J gene is TRBJ2-2, and TRBD1 may be the D gene, going by 5 matching bases. This TCR came from a woman in her thirties or forties with acute COVID-19. Sequenced material: PBMCs or T cells enriched from blood (not recorded which). Read as DNA, the sequence is TGCGCCAGCAATACAGGTCCGAACACCGGGGAGCTGTTTTTT. This gives the protein CASNTGPNTGELFF.